These 10 T cell receptor beta chains share one sample of origin, sequenced in a study of response to subunit inactivated influenza vaccine (dated by TCRdb to 2017 to 2018). Library creation used RT-PCR. This sample was sequenced with an Illumina HiSeq 2500. Using fastp at Q25 and MiXCR, TCRdb reprocessed the public reads and kept productive beta chains. Identical CDR3 proteins give one entry, which carries the most common genes and DNA. In all, the sample holds hundreds of thousands of distinct CDR3 sequences, and 13% to 15% of those were seen once. The ten largest clones take up less than 9% of the sample. The specimen comprised PBMCs from blood, sampled roughly 2 weeks before vaccination. The receptors stem from a man aged 50 or older who received an inactivated influenza vaccine. Donor details come from another sample of the same person, matched by shared clones.

This clonotype was observed a few times. The V gene is TRBV27, the J gene TRBJ2-3; tentatively, D is TRBD1 (5 bases). Per the germline V gene, CDR1 is MNHEY and CDR2 is SMNVEV (reference sequence). V shed 4 bases and J shed 5 bases, with 13 bases lying between them. There are 14 residues in the CDR3. The DNA of the CDR3 is TGTGCCAGCAGTTCGGACACATGGGGAGATACGCAGTATTTT. The encoded protein is CASSSDTWGDTQYF.

This clonotype was picked up a small number of times. The genes are TRBV7-8 and TRBJ2-5, with 8 bases aligning to TRBD1. The CDR3 length is 16 residues. Looked up from germline, CDR1 is SGHVS and CDR2 is FQNEAQ. With V trimmed by 2 bases and J by 1 base, 6 bases remained unmatched. The CDR3 here is CASSLIPGQGQETQYF. In nucleotides, the CDR3 is TGTGCCAGCAGCTTAATTCCAGGACAGGGCCAAGAGACCCAGTACTTC.

This clonotype has just a few counts. The chain links TRBV4-2 to TRBJ1-5, with no clear D. The V gene lost 0 bases and the J gene lost 3 bases, with 12 bases spanning the gap. This CDR3 is 16 amino acids long. Per germline, CDR1 LGHNA and CDR2 YNFKEQ. The CDR3 DNA reads TGTGCCAGCAGCCAAGACCTCAGAGGTTACAATCAGCCCCAGCATTTT. Protein product: CASSQDLRGYNQPQHF.

The rearrangement links TRBV15 to TRBJ2-7; the D gene is possibly TRBD1 (5 bases). CDR1 and CDR2 (germline): LNHNV, YYDKDF (reference sequence). V was cut by 3 bases and J by 5 bases, with 20 bases left in between. CDR3 length: 16 residues. The CDR3, as DNA: TGTGCCACCAGCAGGGAATACAGGAGCCGCTACGACGAGCAGTACTTC. It specifies CATSREYRSRYDEQYF.

CDR3 in DNA: TGTGCCAGCAGTTTAGCGGGGCCAGATGGGGAGCAGTACTTC. Amino acids: CASSLAGPDGEQYF. The gene calls are TRBV12-3 or TRBV12-4 and TRBJ2-7; TRBD1 might be the D (5 bases). This CDR3 contains 14 residues. Trimming pared 0 bases from V and 7 bases from J, leaving 13 bases between.

This clonotype was detected a few times. The V gene is TRBV7-2, the J gene TRBJ2-5; D gene uncertain. The V and J ends lost 5 bases and 1 base respectively, with 17 bases between them. CDR1 is SGHTA and CDR2 is FQGNSA in the germline V gene. This CDR3 region has 16 residues. CDR3 sequence (DNA): TGTGCCAGCAGCCCCACGCTCACGAGTTCCCAAGAGACCCAGTACTTC. Translated: CASSPTLTSSQETQYF.

The rearrangement joins TRBV7-2 to TRBJ1-1; 7 nucleotides line up with TRBD1. The CDR3 runs to 15 residues. In germline, CDR1 is SGHTA, CDR2 FQGNSA. J gave up 11 bases and V 0 bases, and 12 bases lay outside the gene matches. This chain's CDR3 is CASSLARDSPTGAFF. CDR3 in DNA: TGTGCCAGCAGCTTAGCCCGGGACAGCCCTACTGGGGCTTTCTTT.

This clonotype occurred a few times. The rearrangement joins TRBV18 to TRBJ2-7; unclear D gene. Trimming shortened V by 2 bases and J by 1 base, and 6 bases separated the two germline ends. Germline V lookup: CDR1 KGHSH, CDR2 LQKENI. CDR3 length: 13 residues. For the CDR3, the DNA is TGTGCCAGCTCACCAGCCGCGTCCTACGAGCAGTACTTC. Translation gives CASSPAASYEQYF. Supplemented by reference TRBV18 and TRBJ2-7, the full variable domain reads NAGVMQNPRHLVRRRGQEARLRCSPMKGHSHVYWYRQLPEEGLKFMVYLQKENIIDESGMPKERFSAEFPKEGPSILRIQQVVRGDSAAYFCASSPAASYEQYFGPGTRLTVT.

This clonotype was observed a handful of times. This chain uses TRBV3-1 with TRBJ2-1; D may be TRBD1 or TRBD2 (6 bases each). The CDR3 covers 12 residues. Germline assignment: CDR1 LGHDT and CDR2 YNNKEL (reference sequence). Trimming took off 4 bases at V and 15 bases at J, with 16 bases between the two ends. The CDR3 DNA sequence: TGTGCCAGCAGCCCGGAGGGGGGCGGTGGGTTCTTC. Translated: CASSPEGGGGFF.

Many counts were recorded for this clonotype. The chain employs TRBV5-1 and TRBJ2-7; TRBD2 is a possible D gene (5 bases). V gave up 5 bases and J gave up 1 base, with 16 bases separating them. Germline lookup yields CDR1 SGHRS and CDR2 YFSETQ. The CDR3 runs to 15 residues. CDR3 nucleotides: TGCGCCAGCAGAGGCCCGGGGTCGATATCCTACGAGCAGTACTTC. It encodes CASRGPGSISYEQYF. Full variable domain (remainder filled in from reference TRBV5-1 and TRBJ2-7): KAGVTQTPRYLIKTRGQQVTLSCSPISGHRSVSWYQQTPGQGLQFLFEYFSETQRNKGNFPGRFSGRQFSNSRSEMNVSTLELGDSALYLCASRGPGSISYEQYFGPGTRLTVT.